The T cell receptor (beta chain) described here comes from a study of monozygotic twins with inflammatory bowel disease. Study-wide results and limits: Discordant twins showed the same repertoire similarity as concordant twins, possibly from limited power. Researchers were unable to tell different T cell subtypes apart.

Note on this clonotype: The antigen is not known.

Through template switching, UMIs that included a 6-nucleotide sample barcode were added. For each CDR3 protein, TCRdb gives one entry from its re-call of the 5' RACE reads, without DNA. There are 400,000 to 500,000 distinct CDR3 sequences in the sample, with 2% to 3% held by the top ten. Each donor had 2.5 to 3 ml of blood drawn. Germline V gives CDR1 KGHSH, CDR2 LQKENI. This CDR3 spans 15 amino acids. The specimen sequenced was blood. The origin of this receptor is a human donor with ulcerative colitis or Crohn's disease, or a healthy co-twin of an affected twin (not recorded which). This chain uses TRBV18 with TRBJ2-2; there is no DNA to check the TCRdb D call of TRBD2. The CDR3 sequence: CASSETSSGTGELFF.